Shown below are 28 T cell receptor beta chains from a single sample sequenced in a study of blood T cell repertoires in COVID-19. TCRdb's table, derived via immunoSEQ multiplex PCR, lists solely in-frame clones and lacks some. The table includes more than 300,000 clones, around 89% detected once. Specimen: peripheral blood. These receptors originate from a woman in her twenties or thirties with COVID-19, enrolled during active disease.

The chain couples TRBV7-6 to TRBJ1-2; D uncertain. V lost 3 bases to trimming and J lost 8 bases, with 16 bases between them. This CDR3 has 14 amino acids. Per the germline V gene, CDR1 is SGHVS and CDR2 is FNYEAQ. CDR3 bases: TGTGCCAGCAGCTTGACGGGAGGGAGTAGCGGCTACACCTTC. It is translated as CASSLTGGSSGYTF.

V is TRBV5-1 and J is TRBJ1-1; unclear D gene. The CDR3 is made up of 15 amino acids. Looked up from germline, CDR1 is SGHRS and CDR2 is YFSETQ. Between the trimmed V and J ends, which lost 1 base and 5 bases, there was a span of 15 bases. DNA of the CDR3: TGCGCCAGCAGCTTGTATCCAAACCCGGGGACTGAAGCTTTCTTT. Encoded protein: CASSLYPNPGTEAFF.

This chain joins TRBV7-9 and TRBJ1-2; no clear D gene. Germline CDR1 reads SEHNR; CDR2 reads FQNEAQ (reference sequence). The CDR3 length is 15 residues. Trimming took 5 bases from V and 8 from J, leaving 21 bases between them. The DNA for the CDR3 is TGTGCCAGCAGCCTAATTACGGGAGGCCCAATGGGCTACACCTTC. It is translated as CASSLITGGPMGYTF.

The rearrangement links TRBV5-5 to TRBJ1-2, with TRBD1 matching 8 bases. The CDR3 is 14 residues long. The junction had 8 bases not matched to a gene; V was cut back by 3 bases and J by 7 bases. Germline CDR1 SGHKS, CDR2 YYEKEE (reference sequence). The CDR3 sequence is CASSYTTGGGGYTF. The CDR3 DNA reads TGTGCCAGCAGCTATACTACAGGGGGAGGTGGCTACACCTTC.

This clone was counted once. This chain uses TRBV13 with TRBJ2-1, with 10 positions matching TRBD2. CDR3 size: 16 residues. Germline V gives CDR1 PRHDT, CDR2 FYEKMQ (reference sequence). Trimming removed 5 bases from V and 6 bases from J; junction bases left unmatched: 10. The CDR3, as DNA: TGTGCCAGCAGCCCGAGCTTACTAGCGGGGTCCAATGAGCAGTTCTTC. It yields the protein CASSPSLLAGSNEQFF.

The rearrangement uses TRBV9 and TRBJ2-3, with a weak D call TRBD1 (5 bases). Trimming left V 0 bases short and J 0 bases short, with 14 bases between. In germline, CDR1 is SGDLS, CDR2 YYNGEE. This CDR3 has 17 residues. CDR3 DNA sequence: TGTGCCAGCAGCGTAGTCCCCCAGGGAACTAGCACAGATACGCAGTATTTT. Translating it yields CASSVVPQGTSTDTQYF.

The V and J genes are TRBV7-9 and TRBJ2-1, with 13 bases fitting TRBD2. J lost 13 bases, V lost 5 bases, and 5 bases had no gene match. The length of the CDR3 is 13 residues. Germline values: CDR1 SEHNR, CDR2 FQNEAQ (reference sequence). Here the CDR3 reads CASSPTSGGIQFF. The CDR3 DNA sequence: TGTGCCAGCAGCCCGACTAGCGGGGGGATACAGTTCTTC.

A single count supports this clone. The gene calls are TRBV27 and TRBJ1-1; D unresolved. This CDR3 has 13 amino acids. Trimming removed 6 bases at V and 4 bases at J, with 12 bases between. Germline loops: CDR1 MNHEY, CDR2 SMNVEV (reference sequence). The CDR3: CASRPASGTEAFF. The CDR3 coding sequence is TGTGCCAGCAGACCCGCGTCGGGCACTGAAGCTTTCTTT.

The genes are TRBV2 and TRBJ1-1; 8 nucleotides agree with TRBD1. The CDR3 loop spans 13 amino acids. V lost 6 bases, J lost 3 bases, and 3 bases stayed unmatched. Germline assignment: CDR1 SNHLY and CDR2 FYNNEI. CDR3 nucleotides: TGTGCCAGCAGGGTGGACAGGGACACTGAAGCTTTCTTT. This gives the protein CASRVDRDTEAFF.

The CDR3 here is CASSPAGGINQETQYF. DNA of the CDR3: TGTGCCAGCAGCCCCGCAGGGGGGATTAACCAAGAGACCCAGTACTTC. This sequence joins TRBV16 and TRBJ2-5; D perhaps matches TRBD1 (7 bases). The CDR3 spans 16 residues. V gave up 4 bases and J gave up 0 bases, with 15 bases separating them. Germline V gives CDR1 KGHSY, CDR2 FQNENV.

The chain uses TRBV5-6 and TRBJ2-3; tentative D call: TRBD2 (5 bases). The V gene's germline CDR1 is SGHDT and CDR2 YYEEEE. V lost 4 bases and J lost 0, with 12 bases in between. The CDR3 is 15 amino acids. The CDR3 is CASSPRGLSTDTQYF. The CDR3 DNA follows: TGTGCCAGCAGCCCACGAGGGTTAAGCACAGATACGCAGTATTTT.

This chain joins TRBV27 and TRBJ1-6; a possible D gene is TRBD1 (5 bases). V was trimmed by 6 bases and J by 7 bases, leaving 28 bases between them. The CDR3 spans 19 residues. Per germline, CDR1 MNHEY and CDR2 SMNVEV (reference sequence). The chain's CDR3 is CASRPYIHLQGGRNSPLHF. CDR3 DNA sequence: TGTGCCAGCAGGCCCTACATACACCTTCAGGGAGGCCGCAATTCACCCCTCCACTTT.

The chain recombines TRBV7-9 with TRBJ1-1; D gene ambiguous. The ends were cut back, 7 bases at V and 1 base at J, with 16 bases in the middle. CDR1 and CDR2 (germline): SEHNR, FQNEAQ (reference sequence). CDR3 length equals 15 residues. As DNA, the CDR3 is TGTGCCAGCAACCCCCTTGGCAATAAGAACACTGAAGCTTTCTTT. This codes for CASNPLGNKNTEAFF.

V gene TRBV6-1 combines with J gene TRBJ2-7, with 7 bases matching TRBD2. Germline V gene data show CDR1 as MNHNS and CDR2 as SASEGT. The CDR3 is 14 amino acids. The chain's CDR3 is CTSSEVLAAYEQYV. DNA of the CDR3: TGTACCAGCAGTGAAGTGCTAGCGGCCTACGAGCAGTACGTC.

The chain uses TRBV4-1 and TRBJ1-5; D possibly corresponds to TRBD1 (5 bases). CDR3 size: 16 residues. Germline assignment: CDR1 MGHRA and CDR2 YSYEKL. V was pared by 1 base and J by 2 bases, with 12 bases between. CDR3 in DNA: TGCGCCAGCAGCCAAGGGCTCCGGGGGGGCAATCAGCCCCAGCATTTT. As protein: CASSQGLRGGNQPQHF.

V gene TRBV5-6 combines with J gene TRBJ2-7, with TRBD1 matching 7 bases. Germline CDR1 is SGHDT and CDR2 is YYEEEE. J was trimmed by 3 bases and V by 0 bases; bases with no gene match: 6. There are 15 residues in the CDR3. CDR3 protein: CASSLGQGSHYEQYV. The CDR3 nucleotides are TGTGCCAGCAGCTTGGGACAGGGAAGCCACTACGAGCAGTACGTC.

The rearrangement links TRBV19 to TRBJ2-2; 11 bases fit TRBD1. There are 15 residues in the CDR3. Unmatched junction bases numbered 6, after V lost 7 bases and J lost 5 bases. Germline V lookup: CDR1 LNHDA, CDR2 SQIVND (reference sequence). The CDR3 is CASTGDRGFTGELFF. CDR3 bases: TGTGCCAGTACCGGGGACAGGGGGTTTACCGGGGAGCTGTTTTTT.

J is TRBJ1-6 and V is TRBV5-6, with TRBD1 as a possible D gene (5 bases). V lost 1 base and J lost 1, with 12 bases in between. The CDR3 length is 17 residues. Germline assignment: CDR1 SGHDT and CDR2 YYEEEE. The CDR3 coding sequence is TGTGCCAGCAGCTTGCAGGGTACAAGGTCCTATAATTCACCCCTCCACTTT. Protein: CASSLQGTRSYNSPLHF.

The chain is built from TRBV15 and TRBJ1-1; 8 bases match TRBD1. Unmatched junction bases numbered 9, after V lost 5 bases and J lost 7 bases. This CDR3 has 14 residues. The germline V gene encodes CDR1 LNHNV and CDR2 YYDKDF (reference sequence). CDR3 in DNA: TGTGCCACCAGCCCGCGGACAGGGTTTAATGAAGCTTTCTTT. The encoded protein is CATSPRTGFNEAFF.

This clone has only one observation. The chain carries TRBV6-5 and TRBJ2-1, with D perhaps TRBD2 (7 bases). Germline V gene data show CDR1 as MNHEY and CDR2 as SVGAGI. The CDR3 sequence is 12 residues long. V was trimmed by 6 bases and J by 8 bases, leaving 11 bases between them. The CDR3 protein is CASRTGGHEQFF. CDR3 bases: TGTGCCAGCAGGACCGGGGGGCATGAGCAGTTCTTC.

V and J are TRBV7-8 and TRBJ2-7, with 8 nucleotides matching TRBD2. Germline lookup yields CDR1 SGHVS and CDR2 FQNEAQ. V lost 1 base, J lost 3 bases, and 8 bases stayed unmatched. CDR3 length equals 16 residues. In DNA, the CDR3 is TGTGCCAGCAGCTTAGGTTCGGGACTAGAAAACTACGAGCAGTACTTC. This gives the protein CASSLGSGLENYEQYF. Combining the CDR3 with reference TRBV7-8 and TRBJ2-7 gives the whole variable domain GAGVSQSPRYKVAKRGQDVALRCDPISGHVSLFWYQQALGQGPEFLTYFQNEAQLDKSGLPSDRFFAERPEGSVSTLKIQRTQQEDSAVYLCASSLGSGLENYEQYFGPGTRLTVT.

The rearrangement uses TRBV6-1 and TRBJ1-1; tentatively, D is TRBD1 (5 bases). The CDR3 spans 14 residues. With 2 bases removed from V and 6 bases from J, the gap between germline ends came to 13 bases. CDR1 and CDR2 (germline): MNHNS, SASEGT. The chain's CDR3 is CASSELGEAPEAFF. In DNA, the CDR3 is TGTGCCAGCAGTGAATTGGGGGAGGCCCCTGAAGCTTTCTTT.

This clone was seen a single time. V gene TRBV7-9 combines with J gene TRBJ2-5, with D possibly being TRBD2 (7 bases). The CDR3 sequence is 16 residues long. Trimming took 4 bases from V and 5 from J, leaving 20 bases between them. The germline V gene encodes CDR1 SEHNR and CDR2 FQNEAQ (reference sequence). The CDR3 nucleotides are TGTGCCAGCAGCTCCTCGAGGGGGGGGGCGGAGGAGACCCAGTACTTC. Translation gives CASSSSRGGAEETQYF.

V usage is TRBV29-1 and J usage is TRBJ1-3, with D perhaps TRBD1 (6 bases). V dropped 2 bases and J dropped 4 bases, with 12 bases sitting between them. CDR3 length: 14 residues. Germline V CDR1 and CDR2: SQVTM, ANQGSEA. CDR3 DNA sequence: TGCAGCGTTGAACAAGGGACACTCGGAAACACCATATATTTT. Translating gives CSVEQGTLGNTIYF.

This clone was detected only once. The V and J genes are TRBV28 and TRBJ1-4; tentative D call: TRBD1 (5 bases). The CDR3 extends over 16 amino acids. Germline CDR1 and CDR2: MDHEN and SYDVKM. Trimming took 5 bases from V and 5 from J, leaving 18 bases between them. The CDR3 here is CASSPAGRSGNEKLFF. The CDR3 DNA sequence: TGTGCCAGCAGTCCAGCGGGACGGTCGGGAAATGAAAAACTGTTTTTT. Based on the CDR3 plus reference TRBV28 and TRBJ1-4, the full variable domain is DVKVTQSSRYLVKRTGEKVFLECVQDMDHENMFWYRQDPGLGLRLIYFSYDVKMKEKGDIPEGYSVSREKKERFSLILESASTNQTSMYLCASSPAGRSGNEKLFFGSGTQLSVL.

The CDR3 region is CASSSSGLDWYEQFF. CDR3 DNA sequence: TGTGCCAGCAGCTCCAGCGGGTTGGATTGGTATGAGCAGTTCTTC. The V and J genes are TRBV11-2 and TRBJ2-1; D possibly corresponds to TRBD2 (6 bases). V was clipped by 4 bases and J by 8 bases, with 18 bases between them. Looked up from germline, CDR1 is SGHAT and CDR2 is FQNNGV. The CDR3 runs 15 residues.

Here the CDR3 reads CASSVADTGELFF. The CDR3 nucleotides read TGTGCCAGCAGCGTAGCAGATACCGGGGAGCTGTTTTTT. V is TRBV9 and J is TRBJ2-2; D ambiguous. Germline-derived CDR1 and CDR2 are SGDLS and YYNGEE. V was shortened by 0 bases and J by 5 bases, with 5 bases between the two germline ends. This CDR3 spans 13 amino acids.

V usage is TRBV2 and J usage is TRBJ1-4; D is unresolved. Germline CDR1 SNHLY, CDR2 FYNNEI. The length of the CDR3 is 17 residues. V was shortened by 3 bases and J by 8 bases, with 22 bases between the two germline ends. The CDR3 here is CASSDFSIGPGWEKLFF. CDR3 nucleotides: TGTGCCAGCAGTGATTTTTCTATAGGTCCCGGGTGGGAAAAACTGTTTTTT.